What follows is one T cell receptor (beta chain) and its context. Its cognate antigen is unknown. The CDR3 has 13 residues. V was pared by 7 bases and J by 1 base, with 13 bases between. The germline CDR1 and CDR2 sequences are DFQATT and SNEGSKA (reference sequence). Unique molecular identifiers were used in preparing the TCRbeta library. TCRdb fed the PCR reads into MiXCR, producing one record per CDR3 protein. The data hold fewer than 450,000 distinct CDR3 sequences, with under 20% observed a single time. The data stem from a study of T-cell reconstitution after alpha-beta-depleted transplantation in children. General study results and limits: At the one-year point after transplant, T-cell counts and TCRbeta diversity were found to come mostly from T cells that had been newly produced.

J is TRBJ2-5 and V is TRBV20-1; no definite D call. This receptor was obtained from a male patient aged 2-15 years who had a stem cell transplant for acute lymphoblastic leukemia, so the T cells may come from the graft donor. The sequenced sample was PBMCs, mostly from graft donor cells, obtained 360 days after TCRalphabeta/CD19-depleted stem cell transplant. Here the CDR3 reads CSVPGRTQETQYF. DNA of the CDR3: TGCAGTGTTCCTGGCAGGACCCAAGAGACCCAGTACTTC.